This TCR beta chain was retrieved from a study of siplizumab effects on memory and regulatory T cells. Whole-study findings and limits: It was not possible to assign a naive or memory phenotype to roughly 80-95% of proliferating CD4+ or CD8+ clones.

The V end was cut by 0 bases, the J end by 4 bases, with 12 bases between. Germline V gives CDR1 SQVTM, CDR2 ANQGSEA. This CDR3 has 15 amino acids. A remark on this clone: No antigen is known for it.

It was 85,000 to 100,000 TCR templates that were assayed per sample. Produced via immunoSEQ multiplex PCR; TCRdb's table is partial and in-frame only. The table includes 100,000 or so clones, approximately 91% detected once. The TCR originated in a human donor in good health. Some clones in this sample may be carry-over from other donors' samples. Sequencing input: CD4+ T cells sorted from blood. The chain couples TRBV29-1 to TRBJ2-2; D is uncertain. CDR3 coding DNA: TGCAGCGTTGAAGATAGAAGGGAAAGCACCGGGGAGCTGTTTTTT. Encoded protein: CSVEDRRESTGELFF.